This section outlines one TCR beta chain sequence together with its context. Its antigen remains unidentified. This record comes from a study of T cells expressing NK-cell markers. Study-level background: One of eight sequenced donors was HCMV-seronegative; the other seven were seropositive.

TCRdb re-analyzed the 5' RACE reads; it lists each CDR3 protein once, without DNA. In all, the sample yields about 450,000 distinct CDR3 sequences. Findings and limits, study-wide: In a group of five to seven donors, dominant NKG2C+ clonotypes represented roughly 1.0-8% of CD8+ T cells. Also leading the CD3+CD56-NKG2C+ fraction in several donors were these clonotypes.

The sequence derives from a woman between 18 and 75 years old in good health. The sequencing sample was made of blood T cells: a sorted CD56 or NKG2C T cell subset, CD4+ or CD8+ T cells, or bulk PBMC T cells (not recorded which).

The CDR3 protein is CASSKARSEQYF. The gene calls are TRBV3-1 and TRBJ2-7. The CDR3 sequence is 12 residues long. The germline gives CDR1 LGHDT, CDR2 YNNKEL (reference sequence).